The following is a T cell receptor (beta chain) sequence with its context. This clonotype was picked up many times. Its binding antigen is unknown. Qualities for individual bases were not recorded, and no much larger clone is one base off. This record belongs to a study of T cells after yellow fever vaccination (dated by TCRdb to the late 2010s). About the investigation overall: The SMART-Seq v4 Ultra Low Input RNA kit was used to prepare libraries from fractions with low cell numbers. Blood samples were taken at several timepoints before and after primary and secondary immunization, and bulk PBMC replicates and cell subsets were isolated. Two healthy male donors made up the cohort, one aged 18 to 29 years and the other aged 30 to 39 years. To track T-cell clones before and after primary and booster YFV17D yellow fever vaccination, bulk TCR alpha and beta repertoires were sequenced longitudinally.

Summary of the overall study and its limitations: After the booster, most clones that had expanded after primary vaccination were detected again (around 97% of CD4 and more than 80% of CD8), suggesting broad maintenance of memory. Computational filtering was needed because FACS-sorted repertoires could contain abundant contaminating clonotypes from the bulk population. Because only a couple of donors were included in the study, the extent to which the findings can be generalized is limited. The secondary T-cell response was found to be weaker but faster than the primary response, with a peak reached on day 5 rather than on day 15. A small share of clonotypes occurred in both CD4 and CD8 compartments, likely arising from convergent recombination.

Sequencing used an Illumina NovaSeq 6000. TCR cDNA was synthesized by 5'RACE template switching, through which a universal primer site and unique molecular identifiers were introduced. Priming of cDNA synthesis was performed from both the TCR alpha and TCR beta constant segments. Library amplification involved two PCR steps, and the second step added sample barcodes and sequencing adapters. Sequencing of libraries was performed on Illumina HiSeq 2500 (2x100 bp) or NovaSeq (2x150 bp). The published analysis was carried out like this. Reads were demultiplexed and collapsed into UMI consensus sequences with MIGEC, and V(D)J alignment was performed with MiXCR. Vaccine-responding clonotypes were identified with edgeR using replicate PBMC samples, with FDR below 0.01 and a log2 fold change above 5 up to day 15 being required. Each bulk clonotype was labeled CD4 or CD8 based on which sequenced repertoire, CD4 or CD8, contained the clonotype at higher abundance. TCRdb took the public reads, trimmed them with fastp at Q25, ran MiXCR for clone calling and kept in-frame beta chains. Under each unique CDR3 protein, matching rows form one entry showing the most common genes and DNA. In this record, the V and J calls reflect TCRdb's handling and not the investigators' own analysis. For this sample the table gives a few hundred thousand distinct CDR3 sequences, of which approximately 4% were detected only once. Around 24% of the sample lies in the top ten.

Interpreted using the paper, the treatment or condition label stands for: live attenuated yellow fever vaccine strain. At every blood-draw timepoint, two biological replicates of bulk PBMCs were collected. PBMCs were isolated from peripheral blood using a standard Ficoll-Paque protocol. TriZol was used to extract RNA from bulk PBMCs, from CD4 and CD8 fractions, and from dextramer-positive and dextramer-negative fractions. Sequences SGDLS (CDR1) and YYNGEE (CDR2) are obtained from the germline V gene. The CDR3 spans 15 residues, from the cysteine through the phenylalanine. CDR3 DNA is the only sequence kept; it has 45 bases, read in frame from the first base. Deletion took 0 bases off V and 2 bases off J, with a span of 9 bases between the germline ends.

Sequencing was performed on PBMCs, taken 5 days after the yellow fever booster vaccination. This sequence uses TRBV9 and TRBJ2-1, with TRBD1 as a weak D call on 6 bases. The receptor comes from a man aged 18-30 years who received the YFV17D yellow fever vaccine. The CDR3 region: CASSVGGLTYNEQFF. Here is the DNA: TGTGCCAGCAGCGTAGGGGGGCTCACCTACAATGAGCAGTTCTTC.